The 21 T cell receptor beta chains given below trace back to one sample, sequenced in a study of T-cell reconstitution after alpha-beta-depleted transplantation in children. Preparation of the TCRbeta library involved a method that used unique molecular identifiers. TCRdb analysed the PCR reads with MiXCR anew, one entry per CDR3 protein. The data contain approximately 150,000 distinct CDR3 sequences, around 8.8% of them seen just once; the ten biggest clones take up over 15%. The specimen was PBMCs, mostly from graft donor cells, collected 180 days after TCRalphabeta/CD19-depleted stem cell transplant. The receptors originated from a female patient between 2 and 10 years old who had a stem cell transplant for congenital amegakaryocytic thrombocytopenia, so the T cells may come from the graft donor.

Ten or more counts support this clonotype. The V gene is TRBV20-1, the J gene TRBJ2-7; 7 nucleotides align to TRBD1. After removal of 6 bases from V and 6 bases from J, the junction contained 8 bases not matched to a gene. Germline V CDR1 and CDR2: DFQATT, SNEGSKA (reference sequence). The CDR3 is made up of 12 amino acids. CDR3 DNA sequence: TGCAGTGCATACACAGGGGCGGGCGAGCAGTACTTC. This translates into CSAYTGAGEQYF.

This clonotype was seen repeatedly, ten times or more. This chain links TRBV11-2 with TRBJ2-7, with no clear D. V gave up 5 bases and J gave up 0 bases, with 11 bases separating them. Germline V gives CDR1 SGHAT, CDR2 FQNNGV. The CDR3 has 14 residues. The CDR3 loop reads CASSADPSSYEQYF. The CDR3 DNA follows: TGTGCCAGCAGCGCCGACCCGAGCTCCTACGAGCAGTACTTC.

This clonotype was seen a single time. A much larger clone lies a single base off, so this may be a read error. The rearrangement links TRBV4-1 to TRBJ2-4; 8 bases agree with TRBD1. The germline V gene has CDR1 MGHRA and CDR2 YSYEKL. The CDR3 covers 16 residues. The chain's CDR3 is CASSQAPQGGQNSQYF. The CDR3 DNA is TGCGCCAGCAGCCAAGCACCACAGGGGGGCCAAAACAGTCAGTACTTC.

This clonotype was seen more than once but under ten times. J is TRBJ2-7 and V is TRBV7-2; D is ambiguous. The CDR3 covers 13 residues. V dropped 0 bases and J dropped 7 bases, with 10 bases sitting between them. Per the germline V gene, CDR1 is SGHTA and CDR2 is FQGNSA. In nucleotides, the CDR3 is TGTGCCAGCAGCTTAGCAACTGCGCGGGAGCAGTACTTC. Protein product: CASSLATAREQYF.

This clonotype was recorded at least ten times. In DNA, the CDR3 is TGCAGTGGGGGGGAGGAGGCAGATACGCAGTATTTT. Translated: CSGGEEADTQYF. The gene calls are TRBV20-1 and TRBJ2-3; a weak D match, TRBD2 (6 bases). The CDR3 has 12 amino acids. The ends were cut back, 7 bases at V and 4 bases at J, with 12 bases in the middle. Germline V gene data show CDR1 as DFQATT and CDR2 as SNEGSKA (reference sequence).

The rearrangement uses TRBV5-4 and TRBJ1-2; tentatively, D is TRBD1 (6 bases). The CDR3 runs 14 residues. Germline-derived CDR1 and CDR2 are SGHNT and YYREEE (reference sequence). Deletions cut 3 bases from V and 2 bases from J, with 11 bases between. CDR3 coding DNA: TGTGCCAGCAGCTGGGGGACACAAAACTATGGCTACACCTTC. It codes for CASSWGTQNYGYTF.

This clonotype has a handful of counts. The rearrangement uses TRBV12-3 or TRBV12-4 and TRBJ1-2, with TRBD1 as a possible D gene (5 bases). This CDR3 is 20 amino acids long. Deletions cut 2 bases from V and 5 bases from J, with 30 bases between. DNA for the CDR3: TGTGCCAGCAGTTTAAATTTGGGGATTCTAGCGGGGAGGGGCGGATATGGCTACACCTTC. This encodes CASSLNLGILAGRGGYGYTF.

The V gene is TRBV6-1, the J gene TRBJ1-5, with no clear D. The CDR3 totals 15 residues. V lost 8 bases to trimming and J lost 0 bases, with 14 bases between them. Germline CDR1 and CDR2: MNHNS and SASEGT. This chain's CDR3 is CASGSDPYSNQPQHF. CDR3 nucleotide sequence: TGTGCCAGCGGCTCGGACCCCTATAGCAATCAGCCCCAGCATTTT.

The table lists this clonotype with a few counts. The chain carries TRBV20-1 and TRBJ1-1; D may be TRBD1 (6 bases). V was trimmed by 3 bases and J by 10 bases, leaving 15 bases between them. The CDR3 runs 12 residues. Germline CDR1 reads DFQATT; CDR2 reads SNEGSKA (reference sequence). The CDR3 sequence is CSARESGTRAFF. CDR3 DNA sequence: TGCAGTGCTAGGGAGTCCGGGACACGAGCTTTCTTT.

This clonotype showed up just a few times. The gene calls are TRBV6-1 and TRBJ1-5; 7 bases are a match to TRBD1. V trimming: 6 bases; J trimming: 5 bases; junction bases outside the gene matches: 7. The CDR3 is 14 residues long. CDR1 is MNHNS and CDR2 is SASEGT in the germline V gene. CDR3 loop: CASSPYRGYQPQHF. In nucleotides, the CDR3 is TGTGCCAGCAGCCCATACAGGGGATATCAGCCCCAGCATTTT.

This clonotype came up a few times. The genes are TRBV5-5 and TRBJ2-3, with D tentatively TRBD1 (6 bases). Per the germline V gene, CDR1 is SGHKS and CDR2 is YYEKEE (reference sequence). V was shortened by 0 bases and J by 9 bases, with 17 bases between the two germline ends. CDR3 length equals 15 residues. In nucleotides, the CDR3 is TGTGCCAGCAGCTTGGGTGACAGGCCCATCTCCACGCAGTATTTT. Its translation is CASSLGDRPISTQYF.

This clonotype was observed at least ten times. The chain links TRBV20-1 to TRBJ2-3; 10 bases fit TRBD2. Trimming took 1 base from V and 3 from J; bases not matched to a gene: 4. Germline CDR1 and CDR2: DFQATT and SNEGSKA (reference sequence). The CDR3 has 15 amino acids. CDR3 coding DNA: TGCAGTGCTAGAGCCACTAGCGGGACGACAGATACGCAGTATTTT. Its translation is CSARATSGTTDTQYF.

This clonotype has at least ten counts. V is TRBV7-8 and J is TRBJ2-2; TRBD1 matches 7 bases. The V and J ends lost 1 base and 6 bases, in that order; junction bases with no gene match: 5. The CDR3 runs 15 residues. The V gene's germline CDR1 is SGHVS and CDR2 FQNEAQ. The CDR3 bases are TGTGCCAGCAGCTTAGTACCCCAGGGGGCCGGGGAGCTGTTTTTT. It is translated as CASSLVPQGAGELFF. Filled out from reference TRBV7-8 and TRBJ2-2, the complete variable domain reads GAGVSQSPRYKVAKRGQDVALRCDPISGHVSLFWYQQALGQGPEFLTYFQNEAQLDKSGLPSDRFFAERPEGSVSTLKIQRTQQEDSAVYLCASSLVPQGAGELFFGEGSRLTVL.

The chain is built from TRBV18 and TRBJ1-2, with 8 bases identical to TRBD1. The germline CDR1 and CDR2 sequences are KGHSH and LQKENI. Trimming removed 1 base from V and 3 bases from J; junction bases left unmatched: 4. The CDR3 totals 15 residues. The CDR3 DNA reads TGTGCCAGCTCACCACAAGGACAGGGCGACTATGGCTACACCTTC. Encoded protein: CASSPQGQGDYGYTF.

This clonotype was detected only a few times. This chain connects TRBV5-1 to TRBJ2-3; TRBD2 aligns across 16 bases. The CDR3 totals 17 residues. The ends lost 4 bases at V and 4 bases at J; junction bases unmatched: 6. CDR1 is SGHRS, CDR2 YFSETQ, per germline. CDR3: CASSVGTSGGVADTQYF. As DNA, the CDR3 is TGCGCCAGCAGCGTCGGGACTAGCGGGGGGGTGGCAGATACGCAGTATTTT. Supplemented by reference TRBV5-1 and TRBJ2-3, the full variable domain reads KAGVTQTPRYLIKTRGQQVTLSCSPISGHRSVSWYQQTPGQGLQFLFEYFSETQRNKGNFPGRFSGRQFSNSRSEMNVSTLELGDSALYLCASSVGTSGGVADTQYFGPGTRLTVL.

Here the CDR3 DNA reads TGTGCCAGCAGCTTAGGACGGGGCTCTGGAAACACCATATATTTT. Translated, it gives CASSLGRGSGNTIYF. The chain uses TRBV7-6 and TRBJ1-3; D ambiguous. This CDR3 is built from 15 residues. Germline assignment: CDR1 SGHVS and CDR2 FNYEAQ. V was pared by 1 base and J by 0 bases, with 7 bases between.

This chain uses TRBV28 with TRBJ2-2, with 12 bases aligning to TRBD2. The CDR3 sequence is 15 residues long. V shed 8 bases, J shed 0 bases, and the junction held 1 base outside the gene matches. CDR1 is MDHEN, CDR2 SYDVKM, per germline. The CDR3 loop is CASASGGANTGELFF. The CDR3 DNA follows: TGTGCCAGCGCTAGCGGGGGGGCGAACACCGGGGAGCTGTTTTTT.

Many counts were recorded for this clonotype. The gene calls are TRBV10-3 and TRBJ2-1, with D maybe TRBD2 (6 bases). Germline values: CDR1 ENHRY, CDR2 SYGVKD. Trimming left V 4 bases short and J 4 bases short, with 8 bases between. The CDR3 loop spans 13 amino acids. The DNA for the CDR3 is TGTGCCATCAGTGTGGGGGGTTACAATGAGCAGTTCTTC. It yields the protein CAISVGGYNEQFF.

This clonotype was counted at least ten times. CDR3 sequence (DNA): TGTGCCACCACCGGGGTGGCCTACGAGCAGTACTTC. It encodes CATTGVAYEQYF. The chain recombines TRBV28 with TRBJ2-7, with D tentatively TRBD2 (5 bases). V shed 10 bases and J shed 2 bases, with 12 bases lying between them. This CDR3 has 12 amino acids. From germline, CDR1 is MDHEN and CDR2 SYDVKM.

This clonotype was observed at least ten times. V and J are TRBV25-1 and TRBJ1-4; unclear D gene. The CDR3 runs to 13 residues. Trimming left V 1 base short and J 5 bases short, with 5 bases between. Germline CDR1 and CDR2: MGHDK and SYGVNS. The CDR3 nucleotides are TGTGCCAGCAGTGAATCCGGGAATGAAAAACTGTTTTTT. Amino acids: CASSESGNEKLFF.

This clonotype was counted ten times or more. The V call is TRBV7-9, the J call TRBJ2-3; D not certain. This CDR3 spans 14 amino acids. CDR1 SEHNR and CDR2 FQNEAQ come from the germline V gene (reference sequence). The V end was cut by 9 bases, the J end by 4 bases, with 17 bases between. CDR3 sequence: CASSPGVFADTQYF. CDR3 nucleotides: TGTGCCAGTTCCCCAGGCGTATTTGCAGATACGCAGTATTTT. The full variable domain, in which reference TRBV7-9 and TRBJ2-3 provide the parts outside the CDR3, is DTGVSQNPRHKITKRGQNVTFRCDPISEHNRLYWYRQTLGQGPEFLTYFQNEAQLEKSRLLSDRFSAERPKGSFSTLEIQRTEQGDSAMYLCASSPGVFADTQYFGPGTRLTVL.